A single sample is the source of the 14 T cell receptor beta chains below, sequenced in a study of T cell responses to AZD1222 COVID-19 vaccine. Sequenced by immunoSEQ multiplex PCR; TCRdb stores in-frame clones only, minus some. The table includes 100,000 or so clones, roughly nine tenths detected once. The sequenced sample was peripheral blood, obtained on day 0 of AZD1222 vaccination. All receptors come from an adult in good health.

This rearrangement joins TRBV25-1 to TRBJ2-3, with D maybe TRBD2 (5 bases). This CDR3 region has 13 residues. The germline V gene has CDR1 MGHDK and CDR2 SYGVNS. The ends were cut back, 2 bases at V and 6 bases at J, with 9 bases in the middle. The CDR3 is CASSETVADTQYF. The CDR3 DNA reads as TGTGCCAGCAGTGAAACAGTAGCGGATACGCAGTATTTT.

This chain joins TRBV28 and TRBJ1-5, with unresolved D. V gave up 3 bases and J gave up 5 bases, with 8 bases separating them. The CDR3 runs to 13 residues. Germline V gene sequence: CDR1 MDHEN, CDR2 SYDVKM. This CDR3 is CASSFAGYQPQHF. The CDR3 coding sequence is TGTGCCAGCAGTTTCGCGGGTTATCAGCCCCAGCATTTT.

V is TRBV12-3 or TRBV12-4 and J is TRBJ2-1, with 7 bases that match TRBD1. The V segment lost 3 bases and the J segment 5 bases; nucleotides outside the gene matches: 1. This CDR3 has 13 residues. Here the CDR3 reads CASSLGQNNEQFF. The CDR3 coding sequence is TGTGCCAGCAGTTTGGGACAGAACAATGAGCAGTTCTTC.

The CDR3 sequence: CASSPRLATDTQYF. The CDR3 DNA reads as TGTGCCAGCAGCCCTAGACTAGCCACAGATACGCAGTATTTT. This chain uses TRBV7-2 with TRBJ2-3; 7 bases map to TRBD2. Germline assignment: CDR1 SGHTA and CDR2 FQGNSA. The CDR3 contains 14 residues. V trimming: 5 bases; J trimming: 2 bases; junction bases outside the gene matches: 4.

The CDR3 here is CASSIDILTGEKGGYTF. In DNA, the CDR3 is TGTGCCAGTAGTATAGATATCTTGACGGGAGAAAAAGGCGGCTACACCTTC. The V gene is TRBV19, the J gene TRBJ1-2; D gene uncertain. The CDR3 length is 17 residues. Looked up from germline, CDR1 is LNHDA and CDR2 is SQIVND (reference sequence). Trimming left V 0 bases short and J 8 bases short, with 22 bases between.

The V gene is TRBV6-2 or TRBV6-3, the J gene TRBJ2-5; D unresolved. The CDR3 is 14 amino acids. CDR1 is MNHEY and CDR2 is SVGEGT in the germline V gene. V lost 2 bases and J 1 base, leaving 8 bases between the germline ends. CDR3 in DNA: TGTGCCAGCAGTTACAGAGACCCCCAAGAGACCCAGTACTTC. Protein: CASSYRDPQETQYF.

The gene calls are TRBV5-1 and TRBJ2-3; D remains ambiguous. Trimming took off 5 bases at V and 3 bases at J, with 7 bases between the two ends. Per germline, CDR1 SGHRS and CDR2 YFSETQ. The CDR3 sequence is 12 residues long. The chain's CDR3 is CASRGSTDTQYF. CDR3 in DNA: TGCGCCAGCAGAGGCTCGACAGATACGCAGTATTTT.

This chain links TRBV14 with TRBJ2-6; no firm D call. From germline, CDR1 is SGHDN and CDR2 FVKESK. The CDR3 consists of 14 residues. With 0 bases removed from V and 4 bases from J, the gap between germline ends came to 4 bases. CDR3 sequence (DNA): TGTGCCAGCAGCCAAGACCAGGGGGCCAACGTCCTGACTTTC. Translated: CASSQDQGANVLTF.

The rearrangement uses TRBV29-1 and TRBJ1-1; D may be TRBD1 (5 bases). Germline lookup yields CDR1 SQVTM and CDR2 ANQGSEA. With 7 bases removed from V and 4 bases from J, the gap between germline ends came to 13 bases. The CDR3 is made up of 12 amino acids. This CDR3 reads CSAVGGGTEAFF. CDR3 bases: TGCAGCGCTGTCGGGGGAGGCACTGAAGCTTTCTTT.

The CDR3 DNA reads as TGTGCCGGGGAAACCCAGGGACAGGGCTTCTCCCGAAACACCATATATTTT. This translates into CAGETQGQGFSRNTIYF. The V gene is TRBV30, the J gene TRBJ1-3; TRBD1 aligns across 9 bases. The germline V gene has CDR1 GTSNPN and CDR2 SVGIG (reference sequence). This CDR3 has 17 residues. V was clipped by 8 bases and J by 5 bases; unmatched bases: 19.

The rearrangement joins TRBV20-1 to TRBJ2-7; D uncertain. The V end was cut by 6 bases, the J end by 7 bases, with 13 bases between. The CDR3 has 11 amino acids. Per germline, CDR1 DFQATT and CDR2 SNEGSKA (reference sequence). DNA for the CDR3: TGCAGTGCCAGTCAGCCGGGTGAGCAGTACTTC. Its translation: CSASQPGEQYF.

J is TRBJ1-4 and V is TRBV3-1 (or the pseudogene TRBV3-2), with 7 bases lining up with TRBD1. The CDR3 runs 15 residues. The V gene end was trimmed by 1 base and the J gene end by 6 bases; junction bases not matched to a gene: 5. The V gene's germline CDR1 is LGHDT and CDR2 YNNKEL (reference sequence). DNA for the CDR3: TGTGCCAGCAGCCAAGCGACAGGGCGCTATGAAAAACTGTTTTTT. Encoded protein: CASSQATGRYEKLFF.

The rearrangement joins TRBV5-5 to TRBJ1-2; D is unclear. Germline CDR1 is SGHKS and CDR2 is YYEKEE (reference sequence). Trimming took 4 bases from V and 3 from J, leaving 16 bases between them. The CDR3 runs to 15 residues. For the CDR3, the DNA is TGTGCCAGCAGCCCCGGATGGAGGGAGCACTATGGCTACACCTTC. Translating it yields CASSPGWREHYGYTF.

This clone has only a few counts. The chain has TRBV9 and TRBJ2-1; D might be TRBD1 (6 bases). Germline CDR1 reads SGDLS; CDR2 reads YYNGEE. This CDR3 has 18 amino acids. V lost 0 bases and J lost 0, with 16 bases in between. DNA for the CDR3: TGTGCCAGCAGCGTAGCTACAGGGCTCCGAAGCTCCTACAATGAGCAGTTCTTC. Amino acid sequence: CASSVATGLRSSYNEQFF. Using reference TRBV9 and TRBJ2-1 for the parts outside the CDR3, the full variable domain is DSGVTQTPKHLITATGQRVTLRCSPRSGDLSVYWYQQSLDQGLQFLIQYYNGEERAKGNILERFSAQQFPDLHSELNLSSLELGDSALYFCASSVATGLRSSYNEQFFGPGTRLTVL.